Listed here is a single TCR beta chain. Data came from immunoSEQ multiplex PCR; TCRdb stores just in-frame clones and leaves some out. The profile covers 260,000 or so clones, with approximately 88% appearing a single time and roughly 1% taken by the ten largest. V gave up 7 bases and J gave up 11 bases, with 8 bases separating them. CDR3 length equals 8 residues. Germline V lookup: CDR1 GTSNPN, CDR2 SVGIG (reference sequence). The donors were in the approximately 130-subject validation cohort; that cohort was separate from the 666-subject first cohort. The data stem from a study of cytomegalovirus exposure and HLA in healthy donors. Study background: A later analysis reported the 120 or so validation repertoires used the same platform as the roughly 700 first-cohort repertoires.

The sample consisted of PBMCs. The chain recombines TRBV30 with TRBJ1-2; D is undetermined. This receptor was taken from a woman aged 18-29 years in good health and CMV-seronegative. CDR3 DNA: TGTGCCTTCTCCCCGTACACCTTC. Amino acids: CAFSPYTF.